Here is one T cell receptor (beta chain) with its context. Its matching antigen is unknown. This record comes from a study of blood T cells in healthy people across ages. Isolated PBMCs totaled at least 6.5 million in each sample. Findings and limits, study-wide: Conclusively comparing naive with antigen-experienced cells was impossible with unsorted PBMCs. With naive T cell percentage, TCR beta diversity showed a strong correlation.

CDR1 and CDR2 from the germline V gene are SGHTA and FQGNSA. V gave up 5 bases and J gave up 7 bases, with 17 bases separating them. CDR3 size: 15 residues. PCR was performed a second time for about 6 to 11 cycles using a sample-barcoded 5' primer and a J-beta primer mix. The study obtained at least 2.5 million CDR3-containing paired-end reads from every sample. TCRdb reprocessed the 5' RACE reads via MiXCR and lists one record per CDR3 protein. The data hold around 710,000 distinct CDR3 sequences, with roughly two fifths observed a single time. This receptor was identified in an older woman in good health. The V gene is TRBV7-2, the J gene TRBJ1-4, with D maybe TRBD1 (6 bases). Sequencing was done on a sample of blood. The CDR3: CASSASGAPIEKLFF. The CDR3 nucleotides read TGTGCCAGCAGCGCTTCAGGGGCCCCTATTGAAAAACTGTTTTTT.